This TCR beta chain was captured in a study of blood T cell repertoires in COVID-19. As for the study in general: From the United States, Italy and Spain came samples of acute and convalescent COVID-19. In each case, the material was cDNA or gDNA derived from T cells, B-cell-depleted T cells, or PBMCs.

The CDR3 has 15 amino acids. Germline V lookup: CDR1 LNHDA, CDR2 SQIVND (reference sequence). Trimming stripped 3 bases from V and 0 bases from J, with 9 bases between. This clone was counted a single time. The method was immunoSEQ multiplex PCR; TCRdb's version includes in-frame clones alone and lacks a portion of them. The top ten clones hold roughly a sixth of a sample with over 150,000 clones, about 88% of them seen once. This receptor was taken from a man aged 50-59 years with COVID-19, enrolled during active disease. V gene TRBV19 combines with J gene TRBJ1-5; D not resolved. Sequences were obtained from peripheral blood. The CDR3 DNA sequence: TGTGCCAGTAGTATCGTACAGAATAGCAATCAGCCCCAGCATTTT. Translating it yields CASSIVQNSNQPQHF.